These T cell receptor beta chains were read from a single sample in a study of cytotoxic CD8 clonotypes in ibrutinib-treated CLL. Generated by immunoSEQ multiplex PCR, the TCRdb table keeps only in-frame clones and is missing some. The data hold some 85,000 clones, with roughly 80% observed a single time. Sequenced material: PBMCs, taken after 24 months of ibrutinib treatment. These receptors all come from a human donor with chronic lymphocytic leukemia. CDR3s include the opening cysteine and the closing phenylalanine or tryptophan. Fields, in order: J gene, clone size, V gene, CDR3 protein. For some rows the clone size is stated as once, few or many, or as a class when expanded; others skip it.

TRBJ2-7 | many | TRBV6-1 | CASSQSGASYEQYF
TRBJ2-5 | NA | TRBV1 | CTSSQGATSGQETQYF
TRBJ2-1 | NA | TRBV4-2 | CASSLWGHDEQFF
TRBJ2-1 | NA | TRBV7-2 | CASRLAGVDEQFF
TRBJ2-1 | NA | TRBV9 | CASSVAGTGQLDNEQFF
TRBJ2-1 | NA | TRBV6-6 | CASSYGGSSYNEQFF
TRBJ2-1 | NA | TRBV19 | CASRPTETGGTYNEQFF
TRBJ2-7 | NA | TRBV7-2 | CASSLPETRLLSYEQYF
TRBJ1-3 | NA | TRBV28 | CASSTPVVSGNTIYF
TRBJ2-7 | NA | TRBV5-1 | CASSLVSFVSSGRVNEQYF
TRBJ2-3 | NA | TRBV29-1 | CSVETATSSTDTQYF
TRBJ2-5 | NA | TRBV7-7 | CASSSGTSATQYF
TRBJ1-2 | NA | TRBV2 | CASTPENYGYTF
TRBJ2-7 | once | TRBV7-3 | CASSLQGAGDYEQYF
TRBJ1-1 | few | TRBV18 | CASSPPKGRNTEAFF
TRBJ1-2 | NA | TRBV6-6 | CASSAVGGAYGYTF
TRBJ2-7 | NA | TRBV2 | CASSVDRTSGEQYF
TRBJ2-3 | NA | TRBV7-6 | CASSLRRWASGSTDTQYF
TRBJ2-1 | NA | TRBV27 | CASTFKTSGSSSFNNEQFF
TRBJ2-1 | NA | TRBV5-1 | CASSLTSGVYNEQFF
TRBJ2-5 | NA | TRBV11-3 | CASSLGGRPEETQYF
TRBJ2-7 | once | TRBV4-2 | CASSPTGTSVSYEQYF
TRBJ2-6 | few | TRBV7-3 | CASSLTRGQGGANVLTF
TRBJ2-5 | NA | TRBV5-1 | CASSWSLEETQYF
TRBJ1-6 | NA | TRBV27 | CASSLRGGFSPLHF
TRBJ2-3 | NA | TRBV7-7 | CASSLRGHITDTQYF
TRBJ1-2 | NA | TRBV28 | CASSSAQYGYTF
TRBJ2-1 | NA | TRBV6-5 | CASSYTGQVYNEQFF
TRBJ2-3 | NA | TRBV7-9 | CASSSPGLAGGGDTQYF
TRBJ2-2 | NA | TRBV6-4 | CASSDSEQNTGELFF
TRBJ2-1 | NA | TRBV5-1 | CASSLVDYNEQFF
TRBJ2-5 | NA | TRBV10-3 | CAISVYDSQETQYF
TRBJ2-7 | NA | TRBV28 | CASSIDTYEQYF
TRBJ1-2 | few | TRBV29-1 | CSALGSGGYTF
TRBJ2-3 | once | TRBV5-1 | CASSTGTGGSPTDTQYF
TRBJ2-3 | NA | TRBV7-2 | CASSRTGGYTDTQYF
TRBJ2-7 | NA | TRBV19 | CASSTSGTGLAEQYF
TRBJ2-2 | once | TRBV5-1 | CASSLGAGDTGELFF
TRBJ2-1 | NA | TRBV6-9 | CASSRGYSNEQFF
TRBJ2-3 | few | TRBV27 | CASSGFGSPRSTDTQYF
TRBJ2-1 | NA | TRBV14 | CASSQEGTRKFF
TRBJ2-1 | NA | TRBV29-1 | CSVAFRVREGRHEQFF
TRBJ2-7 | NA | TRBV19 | CASSISGTGTYSYEQYF
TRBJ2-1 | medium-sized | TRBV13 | CASSPLPSDEQFF
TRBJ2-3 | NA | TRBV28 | CASGDADTQYF
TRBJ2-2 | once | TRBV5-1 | CASSLGDTLNTGELFF
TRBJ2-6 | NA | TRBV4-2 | CASSQEGMASSGANVLTF
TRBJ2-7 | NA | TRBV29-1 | CSSGRGGEQYF
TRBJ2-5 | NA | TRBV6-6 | CASSRGGTQETQYF
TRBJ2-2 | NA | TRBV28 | CASSTFLRVGGELFF
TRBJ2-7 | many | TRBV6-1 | CASSEGLYSYEQYF
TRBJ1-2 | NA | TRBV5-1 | CASSPGATGNYGYTF
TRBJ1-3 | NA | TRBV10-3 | CAISESRGGTIYF
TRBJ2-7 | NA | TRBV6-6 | CASSDGPTPSYEQYF
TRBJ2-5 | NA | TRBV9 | CASSPLRTGRGETQYF